This T cell receptor (beta chain) was sequenced during a study of vaccination effects on CD4 cells after COVID-19. The study's findings and limits: After vaccination of healthy people, only 1 of 255 vaccine-induced clones cross-reacted with common cold coronaviruses.

The germline V gene encodes CDR1 GTSNPN and CDR2 SVGIG (reference sequence). V lost 3 bases and J lost 1, with 9 bases in between. The CDR3 runs to 13 residues. Method: immunoSEQ multiplex PCR; TCRdb's copy keeps in-frame clones and lacks some. The sample lists tens of thousands of clones, roughly 76% occurring once. Details on this clone: What it recognizes is unknown.

Sequencing in the ViraFEST assay came after antigen-specific CD4+ T cells had been expanded with viral peptide pools, which were used to stimulate PBMC. Having been cultured for around ten days, the cells underwent CD4+ T cell isolation. People in the vaccine group had not been infected with SARS-CoV-2 before, and their nucleocapsid antibodies were negative. In culture with 9.5 to 10 IU/ml IL-2 and 9 to 10 ug/ml peptides, PBMC were grown at 1.5 million to 2.5 million per well. Days 3 and 7 saw half the medium replaced with IL-2 medium. The sample consisted of CD4+ T cells from PBMCs cultured with HCoV-OC43 spike peptides, taken before COVID-19 vaccination. Subset described: HCoV-OC43 spike overlapping peptide pool stimulation. The receptor was isolated from a human donor who received a COVID-19 vaccine. The rearrangement joins TRBV30 to TRBJ1-1; no firm D call. The CDR3 DNA follows: TGTGCCTGGAGCCCGGGCGGGAACACTGAAGCTTTCTTT. As protein: CAWSPGGNTEAFF.